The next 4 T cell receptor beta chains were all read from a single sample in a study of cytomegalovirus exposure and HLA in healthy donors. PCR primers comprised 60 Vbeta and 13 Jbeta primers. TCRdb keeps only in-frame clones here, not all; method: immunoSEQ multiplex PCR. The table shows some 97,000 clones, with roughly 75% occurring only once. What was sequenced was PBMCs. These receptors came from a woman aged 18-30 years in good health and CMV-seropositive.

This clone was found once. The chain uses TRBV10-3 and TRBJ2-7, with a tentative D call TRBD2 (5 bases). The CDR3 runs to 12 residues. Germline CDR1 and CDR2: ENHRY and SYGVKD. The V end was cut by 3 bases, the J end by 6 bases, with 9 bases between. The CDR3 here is CAISELAREQYF. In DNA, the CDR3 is TGTGCCATCAGTGAATTAGCGCGCGAGCAGTACTTC.

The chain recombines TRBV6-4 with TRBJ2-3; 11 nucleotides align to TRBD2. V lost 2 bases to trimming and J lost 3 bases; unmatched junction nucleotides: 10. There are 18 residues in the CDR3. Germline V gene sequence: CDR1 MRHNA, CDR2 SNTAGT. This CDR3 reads CASSDVLTSGSNTDTQYF. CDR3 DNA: TGTGCCAGCAGTGACGTCCTTACTAGCGGGAGTAATACAGATACGCAGTATTTT.

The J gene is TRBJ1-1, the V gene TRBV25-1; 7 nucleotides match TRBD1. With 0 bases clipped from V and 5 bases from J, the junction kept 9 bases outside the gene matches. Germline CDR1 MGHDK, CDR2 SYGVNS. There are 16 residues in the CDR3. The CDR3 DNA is TGTGCCAGCAGTGAATACGGAGAGACAGGGACGACTGAAGCTTTCTTT. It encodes CASSEYGETGTTEAFF.

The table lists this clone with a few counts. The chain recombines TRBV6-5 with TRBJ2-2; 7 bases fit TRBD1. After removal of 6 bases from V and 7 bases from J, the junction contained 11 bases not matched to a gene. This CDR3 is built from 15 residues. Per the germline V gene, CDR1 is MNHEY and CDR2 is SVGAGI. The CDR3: CASRLRGQKNGELFF. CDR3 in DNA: TGTGCCAGCAGATTAAGGGGACAGAAAAACGGGGAGCTGTTTTTT.